The rows below give T cell receptor beta chains drawn from one sample of a study of T cells after yellow fever vaccination. TCRdb reanalysed the 5' RACE reads using MiXCR and keeps one entry per CDR3 protein. Of hundreds of thousands of distinct CDR3 sequences in the sample, 21% were seen once. The source material was PBMCs, sampled roughly 20 days after the first yellow fever vaccination. The receptor source for this set is a man younger than 35 who received the YFV17D yellow fever vaccine. CDR3s include the opening cysteine and the closing phenylalanine or tryptophan. D genes are given only for firm matches. Clone size appears in some rows only: once, few, many, or a class for an expanded clone.

V: TRBV5-1
size: few
D: TRBD2
J: TRBJ2-5
CDR3: CASSLIGLAGVETQYF
DNA: TGCGCCAGCAGCCTAATTGGACTAGCGGGGGTGGAGACCCAGTACTTC

V: TRBV7-3
size: -
D: -
J: TRBJ2-5
CDR3: CASSFEGDRPETQYF
DNA: TGTGCCAGCAGCTTCGAAGGGGACCGACCGGAGACCCAGTACTTC

V: TRBV6-2/TRBV6-3
size: -
D: TRBD1
J: TRBJ2-1
CDR3: CASSLGQGWRNEQFF
DNA: TGTGCCAGCAGTCTCGGACAGGGGTGGCGCAATGAGCAGTTCTTC

V: TRBV7-9
size: -
D: -
J: TRBJ1-2
CDR3: CASIPVGVGGYTF
DNA: TGTGCCAGCATACCAGTCGGAGTTGGAGGCTACACCTTC

V: TRBV15
size: few
D: -
J: TRBJ2-3
CDR3: CATSRDLGNGHTQYF
DNA: TGTGCCACCAGCAGAGACCTTGGGAACGGGCATACGCAGTATTTT

V: TRBV20-1
size: few
D: TRBD2
J: TRBJ2-7
CDR3: CSAAIAGGSSYEQYF
DNA: TGCAGTGCTGCCATAGCGGGGGGGAGCTCCTACGAGCAGTACTTC

V: TRBV4-2
size: -
D: -
J: TRBJ2-1
CDR3: CASSQDTGLNEQFF
DNA: TGTGCCAGCAGCCAAGATACAGGGTTGAATGAGCAGTTCTTC

V: TRBV4-1
size: few
D: TRBD1
J: TRBJ2-5
CDR3: CASSQGGTGIQETQYF
DNA: TGCGCCAGCAGCCAAGGCGGGACAGGGATACAAGAGACCCAGTACTTC

V: TRBV20-1
size: few
D: TRBD1
J: TRBJ2-7
CDR3: CSAHQLETGRREQYF
DNA: TGCAGTGCCCACCAACTCGAGACAGGGAGAAGGGAGCAGTACTTC

V: TRBV4-1
size: -
D: -
J: TRBJ2-7
CDR3: CASSDHGVRSYEQYF
DNA: TGCGCCAGCAGCGACCACGGGGTCCGCTCCTACGAGCAGTACTTC

V: TRBV11-2
size: many
D: TRBD2
J: TRBJ2-3
CDR3: CASSPAARGYRQYF
DNA: TGTGCCAGCAGCCCCGCAGCGCGGGGGTACCGACAGTATTTT

V: TRBV7-2
size: -
D: -
J: TRBJ2-3
CDR3: CASSLASLSADTQYF
DNA: TGTGCCAGCAGCTTAGCGAGCCTTAGTGCAGATACGCAGTATTTT

V: TRBV7-2
size: few
D: TRBD1
J: TRBJ1-4
CDR3: CASSPTGADEKLFF
DNA: TGTGCCAGCAGCCCAACAGGGGCGGATGAAAAACTGTTTTTT

V: TRBV7-3
size: -
D: TRBD2
J: TRBJ2-1
CDR3: CASSLYSGIGVGNEQFF
DNA: TGTGCCAGCAGCTTATATAGCGGGATCGGTGTAGGGAATGAGCAGTTCTTC

V: TRBV2
size: -
D: -
J: TRBJ1-2
CDR3: CASSEVGVYGYTF
DNA: TGTGCCAGCAGTGAAGTGGGTGTCTATGGCTACACCTTC

V: TRBV20-1
size: -
D: TRBD1
J: TRBJ2-3
CDR3: CSARSLPGQGSDTQYF
DNA: TGCAGTGCTAGATCACTCCCGGGACAGGGGTCAGATACGCAGTATTTT

V: TRBV3-1
size: few
D: TRBD1
J: TRBJ2-3
CDR3: CASSSGTGLGDTQYF
DNA: TGTGCCAGCAGCTCCGGGACAGGCCTAGGAGATACGCAGTATTTT

V: TRBV2
size: -
D: -
J: TRBJ1-4
CDR3: CASSEGPLEKLFF
DNA: TGTGCCAGCAGTGAGGGGCCTCTGGAAAAACTGTTTTTT

V: TRBV11-3
size: -
D: -
J: TRBJ1-2
CDR3: CASSSNGGGYTF
DNA: TGTGCCAGCAGCTCCAACGGGGGGGGCTACACCTTC

V: TRBV9
size: -
D: TRBD2
J: TRBJ2-3
CDR3: CASSVPKRGGKDTQYF
DNA: TGTGCCAGCAGCGTACCTAAGCGGGGTGGAAAAGATACGCAGTATTTT

V: TRBV7-9
size: -
D: TRBD2
J: TRBJ2-5
CDR3: CASNLAGRWETQYF
DNA: TGTGCCAGCAACCTAGCGGGGCGGTGGGAGACCCAGTACTTC

V: TRBV7-9
size: -
D: TRBD2
J: TRBJ2-5
CDR3: CATGLAGGRETQYF
DNA: TGTGCCACCGGTCTAGCGGGGGGGCGAGAGACCCAGTACTTC

V: TRBV5-1
size: many
D: TRBD2
J: TRBJ2-1
CDR3: CASSSLAGGTLIYNEQFF
DNA: TGCGCCAGCAGCTCCCTCGCGGGGGGAACCTTAATTTACAATGAGCAGTTCTTC

V: TRBV20-1
size: few
D: TRBD2
J: TRBJ2-1
CDR3: CSAATSGGASEQFF
DNA: TGCAGTGCTGCGACTAGCGGGGGGGCGAGTGAGCAGTTCTTC

V: TRBV6-1
size: few
D: -
J: TRBJ2-5
CDR3: CASSTIGTGETQYF
DNA: TGTGCCAGCTCCACGATCGGAACGGGGGAGACCCAGTACTTC

V: TRBV20-1
size: -
D: -
J: TRBJ1-5
CDR3: CSAREVDSNQSQHF
DNA: TGCAGTGCTAGAGAAGTAGACAGCAATCAGTCCCAGCATTTT

V: TRBV20-1
size: -
D: -
J: TRBJ1-6
CDR3: CSVGESSYNSPLHF
DNA: TGCAGTGTGGGGGAAAGCTCCTATAATTCACCCCTCCACTTT

V: TRBV7-2
size: -
D: -
J: TRBJ2-7
CDR3: CASSPRWSSYEQYF
DNA: TGTGCCAGCAGTCCGAGATGGAGCTCCTACGAGCAGTACTTC

V: TRBV7-2
size: -
D: -
J: TRBJ2-5
CDR3: CASSSTNRVLETQYF
DNA: TGTGCCAGCAGCTCGACTAACAGGGTCCTGGAGACCCAGTACTTC

V: TRBV29-1
size: many
D: TRBD2
J: TRBJ2-5
CDR3: CSVGMTSGAEGTQYF
DNA: TGCAGCGTCGGGATGACTAGCGGGGCCGAGGGGACCCAGTACTTC

V: TRBV5-1
size: -
D: -
J: TRBJ2-7
CDR3: CASEIGPGSYEQYF
DNA: TGCGCCAGCGAGATAGGGCCAGGCTCCTACGAGCAGTACTTC

V: TRBV18
size: many
D: -
J: TRBJ2-2
CDR3: CASSDTGELFF
DNA: TGTGCCAGCTCAGACACCGGGGAGCTGTTTTTT

V: TRBV18
size: few
D: -
J: TRBJ1-1
CDR3: CASSYRQGWSEAFF
DNA: TGTGCCAGCTCTTATCGGCAGGGGTGGTCTGAAGCTTTCTTT

V: TRBV7-2
size: -
D: TRBD2
J: TRBJ2-3
CDR3: CASSSQLAGVADTQYF
DNA: TGTGCCAGCAGCTCCCAACTAGCGGGGGTCGCAGATACGCAGTATTTT

V: TRBV7-2
size: few
D: TRBD1
J: TRBJ1-2
CDR3: CASSSGTDNYGYTF
DNA: TGTGCCAGCAGCTCCGGGACAGATAACTATGGCTACACCTTC

V: TRBV7-9
size: -
D: TRBD2
J: TRBJ2-3
CDR3: CASRPRLAGDVTQYF
DNA: TGTGCCAGCAGACCTCGACTAGCGGGGGACGTGACGCAGTATTTT

V: TRBV6-5
size: few
D: TRBD2
J: TRBJ2-1
CDR3: CASSYWGTSGHEQFF
DNA: TGTGCCAGCAGTTACTGGGGGACTAGTGGCCATGAGCAGTTCTTC

V: TRBV29-1
size: few
D: TRBD2
J: TRBJ2-1
CDR3: CSVEDQLAGKYNEQFF
DNA: TGCAGCGTTGAAGATCAACTAGCGGGAAAATACAATGAGCAGTTCTTC

V: TRBV30
size: many
D: -
J: TRBJ2-6
CDR3: CAWGLTGGANVLTF
DNA: TGTGCCTGGGGGCTTACCGGGGGGGCCAACGTCCTGACTTTC

V: TRBV7-9
size: -
D: TRBD1
J: TRBJ1-6
CDR3: CASSWGQGSSPLHF
DNA: TGTGCCAGCAGTTGGGGACAGGGGTCTTCACCCCTCCACTTT

V: TRBV5-1
size: -
D: TRBD1
J: TRBJ2-2
CDR3: CASRTGTGGWVELFF
DNA: TGCGCCAGCAGAACCGGGACAGGGGGCTGGGTGGAGCTGTTTTTT

V: TRBV5-1
size: few
D: TRBD2
J: TRBJ2-3
CDR3: CASSLERGPDTQYF
DNA: TGCGCCAGCAGCTTGGAGCGGGGGCCAGATACGCAGTATTTT

V: TRBV7-3
size: -
D: -
J: TRBJ2-2
CDR3: CASSLRDRTGELFF
DNA: TGTGCCAGCAGCCTAAGAGACCGAACCGGGGAGCTGTTTTTT

V: TRBV5-1
size: -
D: -
J: TRBJ1-1
CDR3: CASSHPSLGTEAFF
DNA: TGCGCCAGCAGCCACCCCTCTTTGGGGACTGAAGCTTTCTTT

V: TRBV7-2
size: -
D: TRBD2
J: TRBJ2-5
CDR3: CASSLVERGQETQYF
DNA: TGTGCCAGCAGCTTAGTTGAGCGGGGCCAAGAGACCCAGTACTTC

V: TRBV28
size: -
D: -
J: TRBJ2-5
CDR3: CASSLGGAGTQYF
DNA: TGTGCCAGCAGTTTGGGGGGGGCGGGGACCCAGTACTTC

V: TRBV6-2/TRBV6-3
size: few
D: -
J: TRBJ2-4
CDR3: CASNKGGDIQYF
DNA: TGTGCCAGCAATAAAGGAGGGGACATTCAGTACTTC

V: TRBV20-1
size: -
D: TRBD2
J: TRBJ2-1
CDR3: CSASGGWYNEQFF
DNA: TGCAGTGCTAGCGGGGGGTGGTACAATGAGCAGTTCTTC